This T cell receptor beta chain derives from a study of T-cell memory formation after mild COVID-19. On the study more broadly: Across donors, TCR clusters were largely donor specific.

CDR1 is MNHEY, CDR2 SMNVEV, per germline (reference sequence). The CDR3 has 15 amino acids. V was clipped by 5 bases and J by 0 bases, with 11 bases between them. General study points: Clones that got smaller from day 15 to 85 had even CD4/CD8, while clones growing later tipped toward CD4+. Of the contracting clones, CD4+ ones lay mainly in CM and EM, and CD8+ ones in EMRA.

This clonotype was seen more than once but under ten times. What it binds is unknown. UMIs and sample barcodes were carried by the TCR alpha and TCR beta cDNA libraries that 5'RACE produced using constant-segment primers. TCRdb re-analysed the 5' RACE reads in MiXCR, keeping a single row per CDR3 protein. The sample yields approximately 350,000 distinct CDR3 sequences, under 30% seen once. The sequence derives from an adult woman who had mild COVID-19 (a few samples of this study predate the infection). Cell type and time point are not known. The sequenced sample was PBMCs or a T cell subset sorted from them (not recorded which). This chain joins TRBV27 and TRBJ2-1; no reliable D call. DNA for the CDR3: TGTGCCAGCAGTCCTCAGGAGAGCTCCTACAATGAGCAGTTCTTC. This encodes CASSPQESSYNEQFF.